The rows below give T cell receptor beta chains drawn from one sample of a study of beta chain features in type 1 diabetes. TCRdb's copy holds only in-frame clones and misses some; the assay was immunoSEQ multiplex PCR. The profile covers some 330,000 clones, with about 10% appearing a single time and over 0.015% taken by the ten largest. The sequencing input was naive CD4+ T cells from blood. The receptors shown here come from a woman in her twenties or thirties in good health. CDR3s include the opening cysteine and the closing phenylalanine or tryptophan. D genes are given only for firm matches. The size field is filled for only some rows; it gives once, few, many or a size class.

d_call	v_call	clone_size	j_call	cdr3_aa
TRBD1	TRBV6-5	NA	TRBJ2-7	CASSYSRGQNYEQYF
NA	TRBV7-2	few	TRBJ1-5	CASSLEADSNQPQHF
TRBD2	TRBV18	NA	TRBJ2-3	CASSPQMREGTDTQYF
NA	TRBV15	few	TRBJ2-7	CATSRVGGQYEQYF
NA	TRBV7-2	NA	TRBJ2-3	CASSPGGGSRTDTQYF
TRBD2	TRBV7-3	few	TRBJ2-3	CASSLYAGGGDTQYF
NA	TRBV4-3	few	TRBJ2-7	CASSQALTGSYEQYF
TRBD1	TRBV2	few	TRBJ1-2	CASSPGQASYGYTF
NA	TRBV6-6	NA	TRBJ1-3	CASSHTHTIYF
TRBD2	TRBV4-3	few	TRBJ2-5	CASSQPPRASGRSGVGETQYF
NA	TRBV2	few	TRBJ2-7	CASNGVSQGGEQYF
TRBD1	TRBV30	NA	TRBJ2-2	CACTGTGGWGGELFF
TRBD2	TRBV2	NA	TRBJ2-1	CARTHSGSINNEQFF
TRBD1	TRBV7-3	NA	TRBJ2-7	CASSSGQGPLEQYF
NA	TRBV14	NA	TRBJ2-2	CASSPTEPTGELFF
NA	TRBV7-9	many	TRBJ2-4	CASSPGENIQYF
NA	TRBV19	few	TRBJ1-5	CASSIRGNQPQHF
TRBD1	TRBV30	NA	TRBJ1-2	CAWSLDRVGGYTF
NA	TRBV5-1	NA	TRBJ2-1	CASSLMSGHPNRSYNEQFF
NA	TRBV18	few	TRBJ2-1	CASSPNRDGGEQFF
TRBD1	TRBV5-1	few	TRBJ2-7	CASSATGGFDEQYF
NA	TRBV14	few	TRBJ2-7	CASSRLQGPSYEQYF
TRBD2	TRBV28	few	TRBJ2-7	CASSLGLAARRYEQYF
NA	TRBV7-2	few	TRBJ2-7	CASSFRPGNSYEQYF
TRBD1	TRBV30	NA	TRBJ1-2	CAWSVTRQGGGYTF
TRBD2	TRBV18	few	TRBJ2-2	CASSLSGSNTGELFF
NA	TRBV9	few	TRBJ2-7	CASSPGGLGEQYF
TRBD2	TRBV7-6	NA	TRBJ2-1	CASSLGLAGGFEQFF
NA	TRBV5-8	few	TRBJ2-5	CASSLAGRSSGETQYF
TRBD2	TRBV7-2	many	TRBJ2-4	CASSWLAGDGIQYF
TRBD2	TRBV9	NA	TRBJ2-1	CASSAGPGEGYNEQFF
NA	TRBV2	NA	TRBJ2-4	CASSEYKWAGKGNIQYF
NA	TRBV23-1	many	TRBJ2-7	CASSGSGPYEQYF
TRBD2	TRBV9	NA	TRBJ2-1	CASSGRLASEQFF
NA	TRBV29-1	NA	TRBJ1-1	CSVEAQTRGGGNTEAFF
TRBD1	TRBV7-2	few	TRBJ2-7	CASGSTGTGVYEQYF
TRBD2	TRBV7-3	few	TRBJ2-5	CASSQGLAGVTTRQTQYF
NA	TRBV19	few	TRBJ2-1	CASSTDRYNEQFF
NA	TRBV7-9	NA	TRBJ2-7	CASSLSGAIYEQYF
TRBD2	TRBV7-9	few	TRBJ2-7	CASSLRGGSYEQYF
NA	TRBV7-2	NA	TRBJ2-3	CASSPLRESRQYF
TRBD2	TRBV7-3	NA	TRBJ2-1	CASSLTPVVAGGPGNEQFF
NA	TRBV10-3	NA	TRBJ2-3	CAISVEGWDTQYF
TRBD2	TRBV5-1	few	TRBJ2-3	CASSLGTSGYTDTQYF
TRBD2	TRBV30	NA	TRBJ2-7	CAGERDATEQYF
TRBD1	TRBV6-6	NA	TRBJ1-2	CASSYSEGAGYTF
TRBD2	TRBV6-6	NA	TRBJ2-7	CASSSGTRSYEQYF
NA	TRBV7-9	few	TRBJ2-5	CASSGRQNPPETQYF
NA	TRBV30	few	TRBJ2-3	CAWSGGAQGTQYF
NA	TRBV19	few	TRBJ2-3	CATGTSGADTQYF
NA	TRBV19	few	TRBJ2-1	CASSRQDNEQFF
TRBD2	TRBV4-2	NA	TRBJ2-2	CASSQPTTGRSTGELFF
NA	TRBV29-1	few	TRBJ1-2	CSVGQLYGYTF
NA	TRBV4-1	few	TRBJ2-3	CASNRDSLLPDTQYF
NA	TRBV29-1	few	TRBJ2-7	CSVSLVSYEQYF
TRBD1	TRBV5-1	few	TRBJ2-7	CASNPGQGPYEQYF
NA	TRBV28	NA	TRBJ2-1	CASRITYNEQFF
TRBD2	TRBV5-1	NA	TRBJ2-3	CASSLGGLAGDTQYF
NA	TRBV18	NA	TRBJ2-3	CASSPRGSFTDTQYF
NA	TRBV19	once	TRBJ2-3	CASSPRGSTDTQYF